This T cell receptor beta chain derives from a study of T cells in Graves' hyperthyroidism and ophthalmopathy (dated by TCRdb to the late 2010s). Notes on the research overall: Peripheral blood samples were taken at initial diagnosis, before any treatment was given. To identify TCR V-J signatures that set the groups apart, the researchers used a discovery cohort of 100 or so patients, made up of 43 with Graves' ophthalmopathy and 57 with stable Graves' hyperthyroidism. Prospective prediction of ophthalmopathy was tested in an independent validation cohort of 18 hyperthyroidism patients and 15 to 17 patients who later progressed to ophthalmopathy. The roughly 94 discovery patients were randomly split 7:3 into training and test sets. In over five Graves' hyperthyroidism patients, the study also compared T-cell repertoires from thyroid tissue with T-cell repertoires from blood. After blood sampling, hyperthyroidism patients were treated with methimazole at a starting dose of 30 mg daily, and ophthalmopathy patients were treated with high-dose intravenous methylprednisolone. The paper describes TCR Vbeta CDR3 sequencing of some 130 peripheral blood samples, made up of around 41 ophthalmopathy patients, around 73 hyperthyroidism patients and 17 progressor patients. Overall study results and their limits: Sample size was not statistically predetermined, and investigators were not blinded to group allocation. Blood samples also contained most of the expanded thyroid clonotypes (frequency above 0.001), which suggests that blood repertoires may reflect thyroid immune responses. In validation, the model predicted progression to ophthalmopathy a median of around 6.5 months before onset, with over 55% sensitivity and around 76% specificity. In cross-validation, a model built on a 13 V-J signature told ophthalmopathy apart from stable hyperthyroidism with over 85% sensitivity and roughly 81% specificity, and in testing the same model reached 80%/75%.

Moderately to severely active disease, a Clinical Activity Score of at least 3, a NOSPECS grade of at least 4, and a duration under 3 months were present in ophthalmopathy patients. Exclusion was applied to patients with uncontrolled infections, other autoimmune diseases, pregnancy or lactation. Clinical symptoms, serum thyroxine and TRAb, thyroid ultrasound, and orbital computed tomography formed the basis for the diagnoses. PBMCs were separated from 10 ml of fresh peripheral blood using Ficoll-Paque density gradient centrifugation. Total RNA was extracted using Trizol reagent, and RNA quality was assessed on an Agilent 2100 Bioanalyzer. TCR beta CDR3 regions were amplified from RNA transcripts. For the first round of RT-PCR on the TCR CDR3, the HTBI primer set was used together with the Qiagen OneStep RT-PCR kit. Libraries were constructed in a second round of multiplex PCR, after which size selection and purification were performed. Sequencing of the libraries was done on an Illumina HiSeq2000 using paired-end 100 bp reads. In the source study's methods: SOAPnuke was used to process the raw data, throwing out any read that contained adapters or uncalled bases, had a mean Phred below 15, or lacked an exact constant-primer or identifier match. COPE v1.2.5 was used to merge the high-quality paired reads, and each unique nucleotide sequence was defined as a clonotype. Clonotypes were aligned to IMGT TRBV, TRBD and TRBJ reference segments using MiTCR v1.1. The analysis included only V-J combinations with a frequency above 0.0001, which together covered roughly 99% of the repertoires. The TCS score was defined as the ratio of F50 (clonal expansion) to E x V (chaos), calculated using BLOSUM62-based TCRdist between CDR3 peptides within each V-J. Welch's t-statistics and random forest reduced around 510 V-J features to around 14, which were used in a naive Bayes classifier (R e1071). TCRdb's own reprocessing of the public reads used fastp at Q25 and MiXCR and kept productive beta chains. All rows with the same CDR3 protein become a single entry with the most common DNA and genes. The V and J calls reflect TCRdb's pipeline rather than the authors' work. The sample records some 500,000 distinct CDR3 sequences, more than 15% of which are singletons. Around 28% of the sample rests with the top ten.

On this clonotype itself: What antigen it recognizes has not been identified. Base qualities are not recorded, but no much larger clone differs from it by a single base.

Inclusive of the bounding cysteine and phenylalanine, the CDR3 is 14 residues long. The retained sequence is limited to the CDR3, 42 bases, with the frame set at the first base. The germline V gene sets CDR1 to SQVTM and CDR2 to ANQGSEA. V has 4 bases trimmed and J has 4 bases trimmed; junction bases matching no gene number 8. This clonotype was obtained from a woman aged 30 to 39 with Graves' ophthalmopathy. The sequence links TRBV29-1 to TRBJ1-2, with 8 bases matching TRBD1. Source material: blood. The CDR3 reads CSVVGQGASYGYTF. The sequence in DNA is TGCAGCGTTGTGGGTCAGGGGGCGAGCTATGGCTACACCTTC.